This record looks at one TCR beta chain sequence and its context. Trimming cost V 1 base and J 7 bases; bases outside gene matches: 10. CDR3 length: 16 residues. Germline CDR1 LGHNA, CDR2 YNFKEQ. The source of the sample is a study of siplizumab effects on memory and regulatory T cells. TCRdb keeps only in-frame clones here, not all; method: immunoSEQ multiplex PCR. The data show some 100,000 clones, approximately 92% seen once. Sequences were obtained from CD4+ T cells sorted from blood. The sequence came from a human donor in good health. Some clones in this sample may be carry-over from other donors' samples. The rearrangement uses TRBV4-2 and TRBJ1-1; 9 bases fit TRBD1. The CDR3: CASSQVVGTGTNEAFF. CDR3 DNA sequence: TGTGCCAGCAGCCAAGTGGTGGGGACAGGGACAAATGAAGCTTTCTTT.